A single sample gave rise to the 12 T cell receptor beta chains below, sequenced in a study of neoadjuvant nivolumab and ipilimumab in lung cancer. Some clones are missing from TCRdb's copy, which holds only in-frame ones; the method was immunoSEQ multiplex PCR. The sample lists 8,000 to 9,500 clones, more than 75% seen once, with 5.5% to 7.5% in the top ten. This specimen consisted of adjacent normal lung tissue, obtained after neoadjuvant nivolumab, alone or with ipilimumab, at or shortly before surgery. The receptors come from an adult with non-small cell lung cancer.

The rearrangement links TRBV7-9 to TRBJ1-1, with a tentative D call TRBD1 (5 bases). This CDR3 has 13 amino acids. CDR1 and CDR2 (germline): SEHNR, FQNEAQ (reference sequence). V lost 1 base and J lost 5, with 8 bases in between. The CDR3 DNA reads as TGTGCCAGCAGCTTAGGGAAGGGGACTGAAGCTTTCTTT. Translation: CASSLGKGTEAFF.

The chain uses TRBV5-1 and TRBJ1-6; D remains unclear. Trimming shortened V by 1 base and J by 5 bases, and 7 bases separated the two germline ends. The CDR3 consists of 14 residues. Germline CDR1 is SGHRS and CDR2 is YFSETQ. The CDR3 nucleotides read TGCGCCAGCAGCTTGCCGGCTGATAATTCACCCCTCCACTTT. This gives the protein CASSLPADNSPLHF.

The CDR3 DNA follows: TGTGCCAGCAGTGGGGGACTTCTCACTGGAAACACCATATATTTT. This translates into CASSGGLLTGNTIYF. This rearrangement joins TRBV6-1 to TRBJ1-3, with D possibly matching TRBD1 (5 bases). CDR3 length equals 15 residues. Trimming left V 4 bases short and J 2 bases short, with 12 bases between. Looked up from germline, CDR1 is MNHNS and CDR2 is SASEGT.

CDR3 region: CASSLLPGNTEAFF. The CDR3 DNA sequence: TGTGCCAGCAGCTTGTTGCCGGGGAACACTGAAGCTTTCTTT. The chain couples TRBV7-2 to TRBJ1-1; D is undetermined. The CDR3 contains 14 residues. V was clipped by 3 bases and J by 1 base, with 9 bases between them. Germline V gives CDR1 SGHTA, CDR2 FQGNSA.

This clone was observed a few times. The junction and the germline gene differ at one end; a read error may be behind it. This chain uses TRBV10-3 with TRBJ2-7; possible D gene TRBD1, 6 bases. This CDR3 contains 13 residues. CDR1 and CDR2 from the germline V gene are ENHRY and SYGVKD. CDR3 residues: CATTGPENYEQCF. The DNA of the CDR3 is TGTGCCACAACAGGGCCGGAAAACTACGAGCAGTGCTTC.

This clone appeared a few times. The chain recombines TRBV28 with TRBJ2-3, with 11 positions matching TRBD2. This CDR3 is built from 15 residues. V shed 8 bases, J shed 4 bases, and the junction held 8 bases outside the gene matches. The V gene's germline CDR1 is MDHEN and CDR2 SYDVKM. The CDR3 nucleotides are TGTGCCAGCGGCCCTAGCGGGGGGCTCGCAGATACGCAGTATTTT. It yields the protein CASGPSGGLADTQYF.

The rearrangement joins TRBV5-1 to TRBJ2-5; D possibly matches TRBD1 or TRBD2 (6 bases each). There are 15 residues in the CDR3. The V and J ends lost 0 bases and 7 bases respectively, with 16 bases between them. Germline V gives CDR1 SGHRS, CDR2 YFSETQ. The CDR3 region is CASSLAGGGGGTQYF. The CDR3 bases are TGCGCCAGCAGCTTGGCCGGCGGAGGAGGGGGGACCCAGTACTTC.

The chain employs TRBV18 and TRBJ1-2; TRBD1 might be the D (5 bases). CDR1 is KGHSH and CDR2 is LQKENI in the germline V gene. The CDR3 has 16 amino acids. V lost 2 bases, J lost 7 bases, and 20 bases lay in between. In nucleotides, the CDR3 is TGTGCCAGCTCACCATCACGCCAGGGAAATAAGGGTGGCTACACCTTC. Protein product: CASSPSRQGNKGGYTF.

Here the CDR3 reads CATSRAQGQGNYGYTF. The CDR3 DNA reads as TGTGCCACCAGCAGAGCACAGGGACAGGGGAACTATGGCTACACCTTC. The chain combines TRBV15 with TRBJ1-2, with 10 bases that match TRBD1. Losses at the gene ends were 1 base for V and 2 bases for J; bases not matched to a gene: 4. This CDR3 region has 16 residues. CDR1 and CDR2 (germline): LNHNV, YYDKDF (reference sequence).

J is TRBJ1-6 and V is TRBV18, with D hard to call. V was cut by 4 bases and J by 11 bases, with 15 bases left in between. From germline, CDR1 is KGHSH and CDR2 LQKENI. The CDR3 has 14 amino acids. This CDR3 is CASSRMEGLAPLHF. In DNA, the CDR3 is TGTGCCAGCTCACGGATGGAGGGATTGGCACCCCTCCACTTT.

The chain couples TRBV11-3 to TRBJ2-1, with D tentatively TRBD2 (5 bases). The CDR3 length is 17 residues. Trimming left V 5 bases short and J 4 bases short, with 21 bases between. Germline-derived CDR1 and CDR2 are SGHNT and YENEEA. As DNA, the CDR3 is TGTGCCAGCAGCCAATCCCCGGACTCGTTCTTTTACAATGAGCAGTTCTTC. Residues: CASSQSPDSFFYNEQFF.

The V and J genes are TRBV7-8 and TRBJ1-1; 8 bases agree with TRBD1. In germline, CDR1 is SGHVS, CDR2 FQNEAQ. CDR3 length: 15 residues. The junction had 10 bases not matched to a gene; V was cut back by 5 bases and J by 5 bases. The CDR3 loop reads CASSPQTGAETEAFF. The DNA for the CDR3 is TGTGCCAGCAGCCCCCAGACAGGGGCAGAAACTGAAGCTTTCTTT.